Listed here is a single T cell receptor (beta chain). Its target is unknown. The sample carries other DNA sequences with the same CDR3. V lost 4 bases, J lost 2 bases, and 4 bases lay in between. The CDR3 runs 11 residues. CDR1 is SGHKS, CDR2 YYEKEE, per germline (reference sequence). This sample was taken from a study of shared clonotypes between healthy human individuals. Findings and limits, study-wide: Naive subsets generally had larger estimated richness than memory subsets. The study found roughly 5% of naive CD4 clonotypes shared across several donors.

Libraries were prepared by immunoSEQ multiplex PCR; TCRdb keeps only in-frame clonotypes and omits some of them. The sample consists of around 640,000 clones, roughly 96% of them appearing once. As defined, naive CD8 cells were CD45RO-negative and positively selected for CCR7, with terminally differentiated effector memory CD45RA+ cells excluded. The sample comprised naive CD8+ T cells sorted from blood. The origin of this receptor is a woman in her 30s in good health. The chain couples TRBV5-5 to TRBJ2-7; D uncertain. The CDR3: CASSLTYEQYF. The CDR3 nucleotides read TGTGCCAGCAGCCTCACCTACGAGCAGTACTTC.